This paragraph covers one T cell receptor (beta chain) sequence. V shed 4 bases, J shed 3 bases, and the junction held 7 bases outside the gene matches. Germline assignment: CDR1 MNHEY and CDR2 SVGEGT. The CDR3 runs to 15 residues. The sample comes from a study of blood T cell repertoires in COVID-19. Whole-study context: Specimens from acute and convalescent COVID-19 originated in the United States, Italy and Spain.

Cohort assignment relied on participant-reported clinical history. In the authors' workflow: Reference gene primer amplification gave estimated nucleated cell counts. This table comes from immunoSEQ multiplex PCR, and its TCRdb copy is limited to in-frame clones, with some not included. V and J calls and clone size are as listed in that table; D and trimming were resolved from the DNA. The sample includes more than 250,000 clones, around 90% of them seen just once. The material sequenced was PBMCs or T cells enriched from blood (not recorded which). This TCR was sampled from a woman younger than 35 with acute COVID-19. This rearrangement joins TRBV6-2 or TRBV6-3 to TRBJ2-3, with 7 nucleotides matching TRBD2. The chain's CDR3 is CASSSRGVRTDTQYF. The CDR3 nucleotides read TGTGCCAGCAGTTCCCGGGGGGTACGGACAGATACGCAGTATTTT.